A selection of T cell receptor beta chains follows, all from one sample in a study of T-cell memory formation after mild COVID-19. MiXCR was run by TCRdb on the 5' RACE reads, yielding one entry per CDR3 protein. This sample has about 390,000 distinct CDR3 sequences, with roughly 20% found just once. Input material: PBMCs or a T cell subset sorted from them (not recorded which). These receptors were obtained from an adult woman who had mild COVID-19 (a few samples of this study predate the infection). Cell type and time point are not known. Both conserved end residues are part of each CDR3. The order of the fields is clone size, J gene, V gene, D gene, CDR3 protein, CDR3 DNA. D genes are given only for firm matches. Clone size is shown for a subset of rows, as once, few, many or a class of expanded clone.

few TRBJ2-7 TRBV28 TRBD2 CASSLIQREGDEQYF TGTGCCAGCAGTTTAATACAGCGGGAGGGTGACGAGCAGTACTTC
- TRBJ1-2 TRBV29-1 TRBD1 CSVEEVSPGTDNYGYTF TGCAGCGTTGAAGAAGTCTCCCCCGGGACAGATAACTATGGCTACACCTTC
- TRBJ2-5 TRBV5-1 TRBD1 CASSRDSVQETQYF TGCGCCAGCAGTAGGGACAGCGTCCAAGAGACCCAGTACTTC
few TRBJ2-1 TRBV9 TRBD2 CASSVASSGGLYNEQFF TGTGCCAGCAGCGTAGCTTCTAGCGGGGGTCTCTACAATGAGCAGTTCTTC
few TRBJ2-7 TRBV6-6 TRBD2 CASSRSRLAEGTYEQYF TGTGCCAGCAGCCGATCTCGACTAGCGGAGGGAACCTACGAGCAGTACTTC
few TRBJ2-1 TRBV15 TRBD1 CATSRERGQGSSYNEQFF TGTGCCACCAGCAGAGAAAGGGGACAGGGGAGCTCCTACAATGAGCAGTTCTTC
few TRBJ2-5 TRBV4-1 TRBD2 CASSRDGLAEETQYF TGCGCCAGCAGCCGCGACGGACTAGCGGAAGAGACCCAGTACTTC
few TRBJ1-5 TRBV7-6 TRBD1 CASSPGPGGRSNQPQHF TGTGCCAGCAGCCCCGGGCCAGGGGGCAGGAGCAATCAGCCCCAGCATTTT
few TRBJ2-3 TRBV11-2 TRBD2 CASSPTSGRALSSTDTQYF TGTGCCAGCAGCCCAACTAGCGGGAGGGCCCTTAGCAGCACAGATACGCAGTATTTT
- TRBJ2-1 TRBV6-5 - CASSSRDTYHNEQFF TGTGCCAGCAGTTCCCGGGACACTTACCACAATGAGCAGTTCTTC
- TRBJ1-1 TRBV7-9 - CASSLREAGGAFF TGTGCCAGCAGCTTAAGGGAAGCGGGCGGGGCTTTCTTT
- TRBJ2-5 TRBV20-1 - CSARRGLAGQETQYF TGCAGTGCTCGAAGGGGGCTAGCGGGTCAAGAGACCCAGTACTTC
few TRBJ1-1 TRBV7-3 - CASSGGRNTEAFF TGTGCCAGCAGCGGTGGGAGGAACACTGAAGCTTTCTTT